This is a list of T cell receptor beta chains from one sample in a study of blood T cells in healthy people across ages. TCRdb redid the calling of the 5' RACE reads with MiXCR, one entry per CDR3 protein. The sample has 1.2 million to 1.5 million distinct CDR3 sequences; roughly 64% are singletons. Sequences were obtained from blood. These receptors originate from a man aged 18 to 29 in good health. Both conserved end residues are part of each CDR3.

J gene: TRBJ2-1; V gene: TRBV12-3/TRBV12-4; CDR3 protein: CASRTRSYEQFF
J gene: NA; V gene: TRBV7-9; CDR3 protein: CASSLADPGTGKVETQYF
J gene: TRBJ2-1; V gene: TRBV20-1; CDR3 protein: CSARGSDRDINNEQFF
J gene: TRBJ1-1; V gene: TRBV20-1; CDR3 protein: CSARDPRGTFF
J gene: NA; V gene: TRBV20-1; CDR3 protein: CSARGNSYEQFF
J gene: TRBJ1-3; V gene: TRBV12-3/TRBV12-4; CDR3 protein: CASSSGNTIYF
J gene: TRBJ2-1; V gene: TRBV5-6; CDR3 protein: CASSLDEGGNEQFF
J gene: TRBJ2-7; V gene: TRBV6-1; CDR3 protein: CATGTGASFSEQYF
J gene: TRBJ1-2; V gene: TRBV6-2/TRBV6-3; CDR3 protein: CASSAAGQIQYGYTF
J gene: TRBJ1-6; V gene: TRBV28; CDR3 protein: CASSSSGMGNSPLHF
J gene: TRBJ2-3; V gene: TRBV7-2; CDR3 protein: CASSLYSGSLTDTQYF
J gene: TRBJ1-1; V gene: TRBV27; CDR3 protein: CASSLGDTESEAFF
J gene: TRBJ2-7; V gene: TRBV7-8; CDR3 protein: CASSLNMEWGENEQYF
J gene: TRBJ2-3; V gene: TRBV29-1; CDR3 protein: CSVVIGGMDTQYF
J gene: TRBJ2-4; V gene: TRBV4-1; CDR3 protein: CASSPAPGTSDSNIQYF
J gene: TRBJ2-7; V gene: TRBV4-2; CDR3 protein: CASSQDDPKPAGSEQYF
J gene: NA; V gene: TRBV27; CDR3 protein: CASSSYVVGIYEQYF
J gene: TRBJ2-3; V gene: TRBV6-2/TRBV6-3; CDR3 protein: CASSSQARLRTDTQYF
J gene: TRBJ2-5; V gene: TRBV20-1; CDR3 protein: CSASAEVETQYF
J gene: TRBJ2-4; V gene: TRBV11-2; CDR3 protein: CASSLGAESWGYF
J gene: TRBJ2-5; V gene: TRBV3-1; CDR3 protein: CASSSRTSGGPGTQYF
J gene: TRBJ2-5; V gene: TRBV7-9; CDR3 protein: CASSLPAGASGPQETQYF
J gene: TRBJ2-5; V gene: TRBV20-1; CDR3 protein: CSASGTSFQETQYF